This entry is about one TCR beta chain. Its antigen is unknown. The V and J ends lost 5 bases and 9 bases respectively, with 11 bases between them. Looked up from germline, CDR1 is MDHEN and CDR2 is SYDVKM. This CDR3 has 13 residues. The table came from immunoSEQ multiplex PCR; TCRdb's copy has only in-frame clones and leaves some out. The data contain some 2 million clones, about 95% of them singletons. The naive CD8 population came from CD45RO-negative cells selected for CCR7, without terminally differentiated effector memory CD45RA+ cells. The data were taken from a study of shared clonotypes between healthy human individuals. Study outcomes and limitations: What limited the represented genetic and exposure-history diversity was the small number of donors.

This receptor was identified in a man between 18 and 29 years old in good health. The sample taken for sequencing was naive CD8+ T cells sorted from blood. The chain recombines TRBV28 with TRBJ1-6; no definite D call. The CDR3 loop reads CASSLLAGSPLHF. CDR3 in DNA: TGTGCCAGCAGTCTCCTTGCGGGTTCACCCCTCCACTTT.